This entry lists 17 T cell receptor beta chains sequenced from one sample in a study of shared T cell receptors in the human thymus. Only in-frame clones appear in the TCRdb table, and some are missing; sequencing was by immunoSEQ multiplex PCR. The sample lists over 450,000 clones, 75% to 80% occurring once. These same data were also listed under a study on human thymus T cells.

Material: thymocytes. The receptor source for this set is a boy under three years old with a congenital heart defect.

With regard to this clone: One junction end does not reproduce the germline sequence, and a read error may be involved. The rearrangement joins TRBV19 to TRBJ1-1; D not certain. CDR3 length: 12 residues. Germline assignment: CDR1 LNHDA and CDR2 SQIVND (reference sequence). In nucleotides, the CDR3 is TGTGCCAGTAGTATAGGCCGGGATCCTTCCCTCTTT. Translating it yields CASSIGRDPSLF.

The chain employs TRBV6-1 and TRBJ2-3, with TRBD2 matching over 8 bases. The CDR3 spans 15 residues. Germline V gene data show CDR1 as MNHNS and CDR2 as SASEGT. Unmatched junction bases numbered 11, after V lost 10 bases and J lost 2 bases. The CDR3 region is CAIQLAEWATDTQYF. CDR3 DNA: TGTGCCATACAACTAGCGGAATGGGCCACAGATACGCAGTATTTT.

The chain combines TRBV19 with TRBJ1-1; D unclear. Germline CDR1 reads LNHDA; CDR2 reads SQIVND (reference sequence). V lost 7 bases and J lost 3, with 15 bases in between. This CDR3 comprises 14 residues. The CDR3 is CASKEEGWDTEAFF. In DNA, the CDR3 is TGTGCCAGTAAAGAGGAGGGATGGGACACTGAAGCTTTCTTT.

The V call is TRBV7-2, the J call TRBJ1-4, with D possibly matching TRBD1 (5 bases). Trimming shortened V by 4 bases and J by 7 bases, and 10 bases separated the two germline ends. CDR1 is SGHTA, CDR2 FQGNSA, per germline. The CDR3 length is 13 residues. The CDR3 DNA reads TGTGCCAGCAGCTCGGGCAGGGTTGAAAAACTGTTTTTT. As protein: CASSSGRVEKLFF.

This chain joins TRBV29-1 and TRBJ2-7, with D perhaps TRBD1 (5 bases). CDR3 length equals 11 residues. V lost 4 bases to trimming and J lost 4 bases, with 8 bases between them. The germline CDR1 and CDR2 sequences are SQVTM and ANQGSEA. CDR3 sequence reads: CSVGRTYEQYF. CDR3 bases: TGCAGCGTTGGCAGGACATACGAGCAGTACTTC.

The gene calls are TRBV27 and TRBJ2-3, with a weak D call TRBD2 (7 bases). There are 16 residues in the CDR3. The germline V gene encodes CDR1 MNHEY and CDR2 SMNVEV (reference sequence). Trimming pared 1 base from V and 4 bases from J, leaving 15 bases between. CDR3: CASSLFGGGRADTQYF. The DNA for the CDR3 is TGTGCCAGCAGTTTATTTGGGGGGGGCAGGGCAGATACGCAGTATTTT.

The J gene is TRBJ2-2, the V gene TRBV10-3; TRBD2 agrees at 8 bases. The length of the CDR3 is 16 residues. Germline-derived CDR1 and CDR2 are ENHRY and SYGVKD. V lost 4 bases and J lost 7; bases outside the gene matches: 11. Here the CDR3 DNA reads TGTGCCATCAGTGGCGGGGATAGCGGGAAACGCGGGGAGCTGTTTTTT. As protein: CAISGGDSGKRGELFF.

The chain is built from TRBV6-5 and TRBJ2-3, with 8 bases matching TRBD1. This CDR3 comprises 14 residues. Germline values: CDR1 MNHEY, CDR2 SVGAGI. Trimming cost V 10 bases and J 3 bases; bases outside gene matches: 9. The CDR3 nucleotides read TGTGCCACATCCAGGGGGCAGGAAACAGATACGCAGTATTTT. It is translated as CATSRGQETDTQYF.

The chain joins TRBV21-1 to TRBJ2-3; the table assigns TRBD2, which was not confirmed against the DNA. TRBV21-1 is recorded as a pseudogene. There are 20 residues in the CDR3. The CDR3 protein is CASSKADLYWRAPSGDTQYF. The CDR3 DNA follows: TGTGCCAGCAGCAAAGCGGATCTTTATTGGCGGGCGCCGAGTGGGGATACGCAGTATTTT.

The chain joins TRBV6-1 to TRBJ1-5; D is uncertain. The CDR3 contains 13 residues. The V gene's germline CDR1 is MNHNS and CDR2 SASEGT. V gave up 0 bases and J gave up 4 bases, with 4 bases separating them. Here the CDR3 reads CASSEALNQPQHF. The CDR3 DNA reads as TGTGCCAGCAGTGAAGCCTTAAATCAGCCCCAGCATTTT.

V usage is TRBV12-5 and J usage is TRBJ2-3, with TRBD2 matching 8 bases. The germline gives CDR1 LGHNT, CDR2 FRNRAP. This CDR3 is 18 amino acids long. Trimming cost V 1 base and J 6 bases; bases outside gene matches: 15. CDR3 sequence: CASGLGAERSGSRDTQYF. For the CDR3, the DNA is TGTGCTAGTGGTTTGGGCGCGGAACGCAGCGGGAGTAGGGATACGCAGTATTTT.

A note on this clone: Within the sample, other DNA sequences also encode this same CDR3. The chain has TRBV7-8 and TRBJ2-7; the D gene is possibly TRBD2 (6 bases). Trimming stripped 5 bases from V and 2 bases from J, with 16 bases between. CDR3 length: 15 amino acids. CDR1 is SGHVS and CDR2 is FQNEAQ in the germline V gene. As DNA, the CDR3 is TGTGCCAGCAGCCCAACGGCAGGGACTGCCTACGAGCAGTACTTC. Its translation is CASSPTAGTAYEQYF. The whole variable domain, remainder taken from reference TRBV7-8 and TRBJ2-7, is GAGVSQSPRYKVAKRGQDVALRCDPISGHVSLFWYQQALGQGPEFLTYFQNEAQLDKSGLPSDRFFAERPEGSVSTLKIQRTQQEDSAVYLCASSPTAGTAYEQYFGPGTRLTVT.

The chain carries TRBV7-3 and TRBJ2-3; 10 bases align to TRBD2. The germline gives CDR1 SGHTA, CDR2 FQGTGA. The CDR3 runs to 22 residues. V was clipped by 5 bases and J by 0 bases; unmatched bases: 23. The CDR3, as DNA: TGTGCCAGCAGCCCACAGTTGAAGGTGACAGCGGGAGGGATGAATAGCACAGATACGCAGTATTTT. Translating gives CASSPQLKVTAGGMNSTDTQYF. Looking up the rest from reference TRBV7-3 and TRBJ2-3 gives the full variable domain: GAGVSQTPSNKVTEKGKYVELRCDPISGHTALYWYRQSLGQGPEFLIYFQGTGAADDSGLPNDRFFAVRPEGSVSTLKIQRTERGDSAVYLCASSPQLKVTAGGMNSTDTQYFGPGTRLTVL.

CDR3 in amino acids: CASSISFGGSYEQYF. CDR3 in DNA: TGTGCCAGTAGTATATCATTCGGGGGGTCCTACGAGCAGTACTTC. The chain links TRBV19 to TRBJ2-7, with 7 bases matching TRBD2. Per the germline V gene, CDR1 is LNHDA and CDR2 is SQIVND (reference sequence). Losses at the gene ends were 2 bases for V and 1 base for J; bases not matched to a gene: 5. The CDR3 loop spans 15 amino acids.

The rearrangement links TRBV9 to TRBJ1-5; 8 nucleotides line up with TRBD1. Germline CDR1 is SGDLS and CDR2 is YYNGEE. The CDR3 is 15 residues long. The V segment lost 3 bases and the J segment 4 bases; nucleotides outside the gene matches: 6. CDR3 nucleotide sequence: TGTGCCAGCAGCGGACAACAGGGGGTAAATCAGCCCCAGCATTTT. This translates into CASSGQQGVNQPQHF.

The rearrangement joins TRBV29-1 to TRBJ2-3; possible D gene TRBD1, 5 bases. The CDR3 runs to 13 residues. Per the germline V gene, CDR1 is SQVTM and CDR2 is ANQGSEA. V lost 3 bases to trimming and J lost 6 bases, with 13 bases between them. The CDR3 DNA is TGCAGCGTTGAGGGGCACCCGGAGGATACGCAGTATTTT. The encoded protein is CSVEGHPEDTQYF.

The J gene is TRBJ2-1, the V gene TRBV5-4; D is unclear. The V gene lost 2 bases and the J gene lost 4 bases, with 13 bases spanning the gap. The CDR3 covers 15 residues. CDR1 SGHNT and CDR2 YYREEE come from the germline V gene (reference sequence). The CDR3 DNA follows: TGTGCCAGCAGCTTCTCAAGCGTATATTACAATGAGCAGTTCTTC. Residues: CASSFSSVYYNEQFF.